What follows are 25 T cell receptor beta chains derived from one specimen sequenced in a study of shared clonotypes between healthy human individuals (dated by TCRdb to between 2020 and 2021). The method was the immunoSEQ multiplex PCR assay. TCRdb's version of the immuneACCESS table is confined to in-frame rearrangements and falls short of the full clone set. An unresolved V gene accounts for under half of the shortfall where checked; the remainder is of unknown origin. In all, the sample holds a few million clones, and about 92% of those were seen once. About 0.37% of the sample lies in the top ten. Specimen: naive CD4+ T cells from PBMCs. Per the publication, the cell subset or site label means: CD45RA+ positively selected. The receptors derive from a young man in good health. Some clones in this sample may be carry-over from other donors' samples.

This clone was recorded once. This rearrangement joins TRBV4-3 to TRBJ2-3; TRBD1 aligns across 8 bases. J was trimmed by 4 bases and V by 3 bases; bases with no gene match: 12. Germline CDR1 is LGHNA and CDR2 is YSLEER. The CDR3 loop spans 17 amino acids. The CDR3 region has the DNA TGCGCCAGCAGCCAGGAACGGACAGGGTCTCTTGCAGATACGCAGTATTTT. This sequence encodes CASSQERTGSLADTQYF.

The rearrangement joins TRBV27 to TRBJ2-1; D possibly corresponds to TRBD2 (6 bases). V shed 5 bases and J shed 9 bases, with 23 bases lying between them. CDR1 is MNHEY and CDR2 is SMNVEV in the germline V gene (reference sequence). This CDR3 has 16 residues. The CDR3 DNA sequence: TGTGCCAGCAGTGAAACGGCGGGACCGATATCTCCTGAGCAGTTCTTC. This translates into CASSETAGPISPEQFF.

The chain couples TRBV7-9 to TRBJ1-2; D is unclear. Germline loops: CDR1 SEHNR, CDR2 FQNEAQ (reference sequence). V was trimmed by 5 bases and J by 7 bases, leaving 11 bases between them. The CDR3 totals 12 residues. The CDR3 region has the DNA TGTGCCAGCAGCCGACCCCTCTCTGGCTACACCTTC. This sequence encodes CASSRPLSGYTF.

This clone was recorded only once. This rearrangement joins TRBV30 to TRBJ2-7, with 10 bases fitting TRBD1. This CDR3 comprises 15 residues. The germline gives CDR1 GTSNPN, CDR2 SVGIG (reference sequence). The V segment lost 3 bases and the J segment 3 bases; nucleotides outside the gene matches: 8. CDR3 sequence: CAWRGHGTGVYEQYF. CDR3 coding DNA: TGTGCCTGGAGGGGGCATGGGACAGGGGTCTACGAGCAGTACTTC.

This clone appeared a few times. The chain combines TRBV7-7 with TRBJ1-2; D perhaps matches TRBD1 (6 bases). The germline V and J ends were trimmed by 10 bases and 6 bases, with 21 bases remaining between them. The CDR3 is 14 residues long. Germline CDR1 is SSHAT and CDR2 is FNYEAQ (reference sequence). CDR3 in DNA: TGTGCCACAAGCCCACCGACGGGGGCCCATGGCTACACCTTC. It encodes CATSPPTGAHGYTF.

This clone was detected only once. This chain's CDR3 is CASSAHLAGAETQYF. The CDR3 bases are TGTGCCAGCAGTGCGCATCTAGCGGGAGCGGAGACCCAGTACTTC. This chain uses TRBV28 with TRBJ2-5, with TRBD2 matching 10 bases. The CDR3 extends over 15 amino acids. Germline CDR1 reads MDHEN; CDR2 reads SYDVKM. Trimming removed 5 bases from V and 5 bases from J; junction bases left unmatched: 8.

V and J are TRBV9 and TRBJ2-2; 7 nucleotides match TRBD1. The CDR3 has 17 residues. V lost 4 bases and J lost 3; bases outside the gene matches: 12. CDR1 SGDLS and CDR2 YYNGEE come from the germline V gene. CDR3 residues: CASSSRYGTVYTGELFF. CDR3 in DNA: TGTGCCAGCAGCTCGAGATACGGGACAGTCTACACCGGGGAGCTGTTTTTT.

On this clone: Other DNA sequences from this sample encode an identical CDR3 as well. This chain uses TRBV9 with TRBJ1-5; no definite D call. V was trimmed by 0 bases and J by 0 bases, leaving 7 bases between them. CDR1 SGDLS and CDR2 YYNGEE come from the germline V gene. The CDR3 extends over 15 amino acids. Written as DNA, the CDR3 is TGTGCCAGCAGCGTAGACCCCAGTAGCAATCAGCCCCAGCATTTT. This gives the protein CASSVDPSSNQPQHF.

The chain couples TRBV5-1 to TRBJ2-1; TRBD1 might be the D (5 bases). Germline lookup yields CDR1 SGHRS and CDR2 YFSETQ. V was trimmed by 0 bases and J by 5 bases, leaving 12 bases between them. The CDR3 runs 15 residues. The CDR3 sequence is CASSLGGSLNNEQFF. CDR3 DNA sequence: TGCGCCAGCAGCTTGGGGGGCTCCTTAAACAATGAGCAGTTCTTC. Supplemented by reference TRBV5-1 and TRBJ2-1, the full variable domain reads KAGVTQTPRYLIKTRGQQVTLSCSPISGHRSVSWYQQTPGQGLQFLFEYFSETQRNKGNFPGRFSGRQFSNSRSEMNVSTLELGDSALYLCASSLGGSLNNEQFFGPGTRLTVL.

The chain uses TRBV4-3 and TRBJ2-3; maybe TRBD2 (6 bases). Trimming took off 3 bases at V and 0 bases at J, with 10 bases between the two ends. Per germline, CDR1 LGHNA and CDR2 YSLEER. The CDR3 extends over 15 amino acids. CDR3 amino acids: CASSQASVSTDTQYF. CDR3 coding DNA: TGCGCCAGCAGCCAGGCTAGCGTTAGCACAGATACGCAGTATTTT.

This sequence joins TRBV5-1 and TRBJ1-2; D uncertain. The length of the CDR3 is 14 residues. The ends were cut back, 4 bases at V and 2 bases at J, with 12 bases in the middle. CDR1 is SGHRS, CDR2 YFSETQ, per germline. The CDR3 DNA follows: TGCGCCAGCAGCCACCCATCGGGGAACTATGGCTACACCTTC. Translated, it gives CASSHPSGNYGYTF.

This chain links TRBV18 with TRBJ2-5; D unclear. The CDR3 consists of 14 residues. V lost 3 bases, J lost 5 bases, and 13 bases lay in between. CDR1 and CDR2 from the germline V gene are KGHSH and LQKENI. The CDR3 nucleotides read TGTGCCAGCTCACCGGCACGGGCTCGGGAGACCCAGTACTTC. Translating it yields CASSPARARETQYF.

The V gene is TRBV6-1, the J gene TRBJ2-7; the D gene is possibly TRBD2 (5 bases). This CDR3 has 15 residues. Trimming removed 0 bases at V and 6 bases at J, with 15 bases between. Germline CDR1 reads MNHNS; CDR2 reads SASEGT. CDR3 nucleotide sequence: TGTGCCAGCAGTGAAGCGGTTGGCATAGGGAGCGAGCAGTACTTC. This sequence encodes CASSEAVGIGSEQYF.

The genes are TRBV7-9 and TRBJ2-7, with 7 bases matching TRBD1. V dropped 5 bases and J dropped 5; count of bases not matched to a gene: 9. The CDR3 sequence is 14 residues long. Germline V lookup: CDR1 SEHNR, CDR2 FQNEAQ (reference sequence). CDR3 in DNA: TGTGCCAGCAGCCCCTGGACAGGTGGGGACGAGCAGTACTTC. It encodes CASSPWTGGDEQYF.

The gene calls are TRBV28 and TRBJ1-4; the match to TRBD1 covers 12 bases. V shed 5 bases, J shed 8 bases, and the junction held 18 bases outside the gene matches. The CDR3 has 19 amino acids. Germline loops: CDR1 MDHEN, CDR2 SYDVKM. CDR3 sequence (DNA): TGTGCCAGCAGTGTTATCACCGGGACAGGGGGCTTAGGTCGGGAAAAACTGTTTTTT. It yields the protein CASSVITGTGGLGREKLFF.

DNA for the CDR3: TGTGCTAGTGGTCAATTCAATGAGCAGTTCTTC. Translated: CASGQFNEQFF. The chain joins TRBV12-5 to TRBJ2-1; D not resolved. Germline CDR1 and CDR2: LGHNT and FRNRAP. The length of the CDR3 is 11 residues. V lost 5 bases to trimming and J lost 6 bases, with 5 bases between them.

The V call is TRBV9, the J call TRBJ2-3, with a weak D call TRBD1 (5 bases). This CDR3 is built from 14 residues. V lost 2 bases, J lost 3 bases, and 10 bases lay in between. Germline lookup yields CDR1 SGDLS and CDR2 YYNGEE. The CDR3, as DNA: TGTGCCAGCAGCGTTCAGGGAACGACAGATACGCAGTATTTT. Translating gives CASSVQGTTDTQYF.

The rearrangement links TRBV7-9 to TRBJ1-6; D not resolved. The CDR3 spans 14 residues. CDR1 SEHNR and CDR2 FQNEAQ come from the germline V gene (reference sequence). The V end was cut by 1 base, the J end by 9 bases, with 10 bases between. The CDR3 here is CASSLGESSSPLHF. DNA of the CDR3: TGTGCCAGCAGCTTAGGGGAAAGTTCTTCACCCCTCCACTTT.

The CDR3, as DNA: TGTGCCAGCAGCCCTCTTCCGGGAATCAACACCGGGGAGCTGTTTTTT. It encodes CASSPLPGINTGELFF. J is TRBJ2-2 and V is TRBV7-2; tentative D call: TRBD2 (5 bases). CDR3 size: 16 residues. CDR1 SGHTA and CDR2 FQGNSA come from the germline V gene. The V gene lost 5 bases and the J gene lost 2 bases, with 15 bases spanning the gap.

The chain uses TRBV4-1 and TRBJ1-1; D unclear. V was clipped by 1 base and J by 6 bases, with 21 bases between them. CDR3 size: 17 residues. Germline CDR1 reads MGHRA; CDR2 reads YSYEKL. The CDR3 bases are TGCGCCAGCAGCCAAGCTTTAGTCAGAACTACATCCGCTGAAGCTTTCTTT. Its translation: CASSQALVRTTSAEAFF.

The CDR3 is CASALWAGEQFF. Here the CDR3 DNA reads TGTGCCAGCGCGCTTTGGGCGGGTGAGCAGTTCTTC. The V and J genes are TRBV9 and TRBJ2-1; D is perhaps TRBD2 (5 bases). CDR3 length: 12 amino acids. Per the germline V gene, CDR1 is SGDLS and CDR2 is YYNGEE. V lost 7 bases to trimming and J lost 9 bases, with 14 bases between them.

The chain couples TRBV4-1 to TRBJ1-1, with 8 bases lining up with TRBD1. Germline CDR1 reads MGHRA; CDR2 reads YSYEKL. CDR3 length: 15 amino acids. Losses at the gene ends were 3 bases for V and 5 bases for J; bases not matched to a gene: 8. This CDR3 reads CASSHYRGVGTEAFF. The DNA for the CDR3 is TGCGCCAGCAGCCACTACAGGGGGGTAGGGACTGAAGCTTTCTTT.

The rearrangement joins TRBV15 to TRBJ1-5; D unresolved. The CDR3 extends over 13 amino acids. CDR1 LNHNV and CDR2 YYDKDF come from the germline V gene (reference sequence). V lost 4 bases and J lost 0, with 4 bases in between. CDR3 in DNA: TGTGCCACCAGCACCTATAGCAATCAGCCCCAGCATTTT. This translates into CATSTYSNQPQHF.

V is TRBV7-8 and J is TRBJ2-1; 13 positions agree with TRBD2. V lost 5 bases to trimming and J lost 6 bases; unmatched junction nucleotides: 7. The germline CDR1 and CDR2 sequences are SGHVS and FQNEAQ. The CDR3 extends over 16 amino acids. The CDR3 nucleotides read TGTGCCAGCAGCAGACGGACTAGCGGGAGTGTCAATGAGCAGTTCTTC. It encodes CASSRRTSGSVNEQFF.

The V and J genes are TRBV19 and TRBJ1-2; the match to TRBD1 covers 8 bases. CDR3 size: 15 residues. From germline, CDR1 is LNHDA and CDR2 SQIVND (reference sequence). The junction had 6 bases not matched to a gene; V was cut back by 4 bases and J by 2 bases. CDR3 region: CASSTPTGANYGYTF. In nucleotides, the CDR3 is TGTGCCAGTAGTACCCCGACAGGGGCGAACTATGGCTACACCTTC.